These 9 T cell receptor beta chains originate from one sample sequenced in a study of immune reconstitution after stem cell transplant in scleroderma. TCRdb used MiXCR to reprocess the RT-PCR reads, holding one entry per CDR3 protein. Among 970 or so distinct CDR3 sequences listed, 9.4% were seen once. Sampling took place before or after autologous hematopoietic stem cell transplantation (not recorded which). These receptors were collected from a male donor with systemic sclerosis.

Relative to its sample, this clonotype is large. The CDR3 region is CASSLGHFEKLFF. The CDR3 bases are TGCGCCAGCAGCTTGGGACACTTTGAAAAACTGTTTTTT. V gene TRBV5-1 combines with J gene TRBJ1-4; D ambiguous. Germline-derived CDR1 and CDR2 are SGHRS and YFSETQ. V lost 0 bases and J lost 7, with 7 bases in between. The CDR3 is made up of 13 amino acids.

This clonotype is termed medium-sized. CDR3 sequence: CASSPTGGYGTEAFF. The CDR3 DNA sequence: TGCGCCAGCAGCCCGACAGGAGGCTACGGCACTGAAGCTTTCTTT. This chain uses TRBV5-1 with TRBJ1-1; a possible D gene is TRBD1 (6 bases). Germline CDR1 SGHRS, CDR2 YFSETQ. This CDR3 region has 15 residues. V was shortened by 4 bases and J by 4 bases, with 17 bases between the two germline ends. The variable domain in full, with the rest retrieved from reference TRBV5-1 and TRBJ1-1, is KAGVTQTPRYLIKTRGQQVTLSCSPISGHRSVSWYQQTPGQGLQFLFEYFSETQRNKGNFPGRFSGRQFSNSRSEMNVSTLELGDSALYLCASSPTGGYGTEAFFGQGTRLTVV.

V usage is TRBV12-3 or TRBV12-4 and J usage is TRBJ1-1; no clear D gene. V was cut by 3 bases and J by 5 bases, with 10 bases left in between. The length of the CDR3 is 13 residues. CDR3 nucleotide sequence: TGTGCCAGCAGTTTTTCGTATTTGACTGAAGCTTTCTTT. Protein product: CASSFSYLTEAFF.

Only a few counts were recorded for this clonotype. The rearrangement links TRBV7-2 to TRBJ2-3; TRBD2 matches 13 bases. V shed 1 base, J shed 4 bases, and the junction held 2 bases outside the gene matches. The germline CDR1 and CDR2 sequences are SGHTA and FQGNSA. The CDR3 sequence is 16 residues long. CDR3: CASSLVGTSGADTQYF. The CDR3 DNA follows: TGTGCCAGCAGCTTAGTCGGGACTAGCGGGGCAGATACGCAGTATTTT.

In this sample, this clonotype is hyperexpanded (1% or more). The V and J genes are TRBV27 and TRBJ1-5; maybe TRBD1 (6 bases). Trimming took 0 bases from V and 6 from J, leaving 12 bases between them. The germline CDR1 and CDR2 sequences are MNHEY and SMNVEV (reference sequence). The CDR3 spans 15 residues. CDR3 coding DNA: TGTGCCAGCAGTTTATCAGGTGGGGGCGGTCAGCCCCAGCATTTT. Translation gives CASSLSGGGGQPQHF.

This clonotype is large in the sample. The chain has TRBV5-1 and TRBJ1-2; the D gene is possibly TRBD1 (5 bases). V gave up 4 bases and J gave up 5 bases, with 18 bases separating them. CDR1 and CDR2 from the germline V gene are SGHRS and YFSETQ. The length of the CDR3 is 15 residues. The CDR3: CASSQDGATGYGYTF. CDR3 nucleotide sequence: TGCGCCAGCAGCCAGGACGGGGCAACGGGATATGGCTACACCTTC. Combining the CDR3 with reference TRBV5-1 and TRBJ1-2 gives the whole variable domain KAGVTQTPRYLIKTRGQQVTLSCSPISGHRSVSWYQQTPGQGLQFLFEYFSETQRNKGNFPGRFSGRQFSNSRSEMNVSTLELGDSALYLCASSQDGATGYGYTFGSGTRLTVV.

This clonotype is labeled as large. The chain uses TRBV6-1 and TRBJ2-1; a possible D gene is TRBD1 (5 bases). Between the trimmed V and J ends, which lost 6 bases and 4 bases, there was a span of 7 bases. CDR1 is MNHNS and CDR2 is SASEGT in the germline V gene. The CDR3 runs to 12 residues. CDR3 amino acids: CASSRQYNEQFF. DNA for the CDR3: TGTGCCAGCAGCCGACAGTACAATGAGCAGTTCTTC.

This clonotype is categorized as large (0.1 to 1%). This chain connects TRBV9 to TRBJ1-5; D unresolved. Germline-derived CDR1 and CDR2 are SGDLS and YYNGEE. The CDR3 totals 13 residues. The V gene lost 0 bases and the J gene lost 4 bases, with 5 bases spanning the gap. In nucleotides, the CDR3 is TGTGCCAGCAGCGTAGAGGCTAATCAGCCCCAGCATTTT. It codes for CASSVEANQPQHF. The entire variable domain, with the rest obtained from reference TRBV9 and TRBJ1-5, is as follows: DSGVTQTPKHLITATGQRVTLRCSPRSGDLSVYWYQQSLDQGLQFLIQYYNGEERAKGNILERFSAQQFPDLHSELNLSSLELGDSALYFCASSVEANQPQHFGDGTRLSIL.

Sample share makes this clonotype large (0.1 to 1%). The chain recombines TRBV2 with TRBJ2-7; the match to TRBD1 covers 8 bases. J was trimmed by 2 bases and V by 10 bases; bases with no gene match: 4. This CDR3 has 12 amino acids. Germline V gene lookup returns CDR1 SNHLY and CDR2 FYNNEI. CDR3 DNA sequence: TGTGCCACCCGGACAGGGACCTACGAGCAGTACTTC. Translating gives CATRTGTYEQYF.